The table lists the clone carrying this T cell receptor beta chain with a few counts. What it binds is unknown. 60 Vbeta and 13 Jbeta primers were used in PCR. Measured with immunoSEQ multiplex PCR; TCRdb has only the in-frame clones, and not every one. The table includes 150,000 to 200,000 clones, roughly 80% detected once. Germline lookup yields CDR1 GTSNPN and CDR2 SVGIG (reference sequence). CDR3 size: 20 residues. The ends lost 1 base at V and 5 bases at J; junction bases unmatched: 22. The entry originates in a study of cytomegalovirus exposure and HLA in healthy donors. Study conclusions and caveats: Owing to their indistinguishability, certain V segments, notably TRBV6-2 and TRBV6-3, were excluded. Trimming of TCR beta V- and J-genes showed a link, identified in a later analysis, to a missense DCLRE1C variant. The study put 160 or so TCR beta chains on its list as cytomegalovirus-associated. In a later analysis, DRB1 alleles had the most associated TCRs; HLA-C alleles the fewest.

The J gene is TRBJ2-1, the V gene TRBV30; 8 bases agree with TRBD2. Sequencing was carried out using PBMCs. The source of this sequence is a female donor in good health and CMV-seronegative. CDR3 sequence (DNA): TGTGCCTGGAGTGCGGATTACGTTTTCCGGGGGGGCTCGGCGGACAATGAGCAGTTCTTC. Its protein is CAWSADYVFRGGSADNEQFF.